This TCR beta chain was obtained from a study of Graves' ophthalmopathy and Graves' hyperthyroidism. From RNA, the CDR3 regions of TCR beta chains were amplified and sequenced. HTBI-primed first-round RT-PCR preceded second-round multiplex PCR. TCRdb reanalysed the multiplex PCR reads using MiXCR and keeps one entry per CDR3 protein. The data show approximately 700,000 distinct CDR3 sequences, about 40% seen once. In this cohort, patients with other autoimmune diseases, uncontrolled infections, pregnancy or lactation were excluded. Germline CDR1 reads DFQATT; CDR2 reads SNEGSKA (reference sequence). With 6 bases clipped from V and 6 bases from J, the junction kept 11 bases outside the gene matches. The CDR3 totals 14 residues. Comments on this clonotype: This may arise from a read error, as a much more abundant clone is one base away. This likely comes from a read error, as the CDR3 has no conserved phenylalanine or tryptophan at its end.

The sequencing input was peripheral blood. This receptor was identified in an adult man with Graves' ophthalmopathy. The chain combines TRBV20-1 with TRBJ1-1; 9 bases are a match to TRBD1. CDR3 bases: TGCAGTGCCAGTGAACCGGGACAGGGCTCTGAAGCTTTCCTT. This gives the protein CSASEPGQGSEAFL.